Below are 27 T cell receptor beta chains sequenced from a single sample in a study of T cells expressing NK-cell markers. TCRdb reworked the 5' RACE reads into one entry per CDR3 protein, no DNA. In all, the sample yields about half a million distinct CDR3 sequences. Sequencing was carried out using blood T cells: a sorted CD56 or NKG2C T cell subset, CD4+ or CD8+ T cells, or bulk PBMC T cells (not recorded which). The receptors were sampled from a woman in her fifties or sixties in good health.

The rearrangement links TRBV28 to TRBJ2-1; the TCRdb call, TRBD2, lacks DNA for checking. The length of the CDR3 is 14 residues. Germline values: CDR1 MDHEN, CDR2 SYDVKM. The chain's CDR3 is CASSHRLAPNEQFF.

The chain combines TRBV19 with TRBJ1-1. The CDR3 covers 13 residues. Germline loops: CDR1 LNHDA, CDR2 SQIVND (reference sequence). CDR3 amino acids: CASSITPRDEAFF.

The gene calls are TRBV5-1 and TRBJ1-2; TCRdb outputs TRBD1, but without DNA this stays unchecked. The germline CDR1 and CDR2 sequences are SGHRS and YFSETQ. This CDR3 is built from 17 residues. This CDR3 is CASSRPWGSTGDYGYTF.

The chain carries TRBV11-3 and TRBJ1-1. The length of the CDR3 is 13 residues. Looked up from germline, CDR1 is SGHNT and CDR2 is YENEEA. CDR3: CASSLEYDTEAFF.

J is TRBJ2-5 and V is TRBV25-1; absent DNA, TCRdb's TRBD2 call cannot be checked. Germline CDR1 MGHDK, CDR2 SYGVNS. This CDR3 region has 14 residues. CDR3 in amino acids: CASSEEGLGETQYF.

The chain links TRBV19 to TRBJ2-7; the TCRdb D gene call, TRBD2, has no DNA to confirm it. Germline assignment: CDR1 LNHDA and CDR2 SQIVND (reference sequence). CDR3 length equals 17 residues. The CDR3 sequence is CASSIKTGAGVPYEQYF.

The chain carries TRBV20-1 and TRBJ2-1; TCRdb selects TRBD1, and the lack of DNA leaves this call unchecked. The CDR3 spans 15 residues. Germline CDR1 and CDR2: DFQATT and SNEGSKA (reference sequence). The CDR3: CSAQRRGGGSNEQFF.

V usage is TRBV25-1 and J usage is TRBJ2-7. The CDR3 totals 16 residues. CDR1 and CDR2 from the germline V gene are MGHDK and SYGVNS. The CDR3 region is CASSETHKGIGYEQYF.

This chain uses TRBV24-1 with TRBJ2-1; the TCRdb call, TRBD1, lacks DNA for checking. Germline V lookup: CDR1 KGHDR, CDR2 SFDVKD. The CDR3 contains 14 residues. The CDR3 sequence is CATSDSWTGTEQFF.

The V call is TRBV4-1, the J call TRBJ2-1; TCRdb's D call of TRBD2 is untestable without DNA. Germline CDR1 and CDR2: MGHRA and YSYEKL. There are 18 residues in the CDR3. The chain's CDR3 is CASSQDGRLAGGYNEQFF.

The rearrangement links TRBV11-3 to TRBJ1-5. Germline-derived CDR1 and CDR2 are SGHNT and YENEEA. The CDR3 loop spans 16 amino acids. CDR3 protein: CASSLDSAGHNQPQHF.

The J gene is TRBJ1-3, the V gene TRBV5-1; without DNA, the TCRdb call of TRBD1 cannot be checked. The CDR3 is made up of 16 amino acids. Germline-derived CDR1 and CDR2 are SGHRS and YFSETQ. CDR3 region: CASSLAPTGSGNTIYF. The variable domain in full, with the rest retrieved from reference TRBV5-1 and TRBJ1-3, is KAGVTQTPRYLIKTRGQQVTLSCSPISGHRSVSWYQQTPGQGLQFLFEYFSETQRNKGNFPGRFSGRQFSNSRSEMNVSTLELGDSALYLCASSLAPTGSGNTIYFGEGSWLTVV.

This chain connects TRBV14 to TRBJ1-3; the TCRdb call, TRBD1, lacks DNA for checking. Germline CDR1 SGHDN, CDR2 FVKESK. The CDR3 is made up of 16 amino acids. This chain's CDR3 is CASSHYRFLDGNTIYF.

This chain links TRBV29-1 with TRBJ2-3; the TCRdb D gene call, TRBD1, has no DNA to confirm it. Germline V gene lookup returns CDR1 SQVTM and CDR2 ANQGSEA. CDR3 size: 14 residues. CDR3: CSVEDEAGTDTQYF.

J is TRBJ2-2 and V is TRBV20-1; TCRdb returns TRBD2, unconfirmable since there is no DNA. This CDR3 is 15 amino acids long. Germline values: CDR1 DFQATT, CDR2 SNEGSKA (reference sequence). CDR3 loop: CSARPVAGEFRELFF.

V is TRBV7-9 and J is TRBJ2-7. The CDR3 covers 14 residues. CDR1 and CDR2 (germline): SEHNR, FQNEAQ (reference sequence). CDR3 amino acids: CASSLVPVDNEQYF.

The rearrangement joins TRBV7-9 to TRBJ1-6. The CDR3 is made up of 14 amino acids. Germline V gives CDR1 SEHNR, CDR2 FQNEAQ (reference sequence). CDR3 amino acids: CASSPDGRNSPLHF.

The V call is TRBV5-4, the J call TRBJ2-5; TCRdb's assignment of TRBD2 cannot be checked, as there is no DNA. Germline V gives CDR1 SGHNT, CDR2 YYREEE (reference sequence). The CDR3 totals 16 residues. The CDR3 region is CASSLRLAGGTETQYF.

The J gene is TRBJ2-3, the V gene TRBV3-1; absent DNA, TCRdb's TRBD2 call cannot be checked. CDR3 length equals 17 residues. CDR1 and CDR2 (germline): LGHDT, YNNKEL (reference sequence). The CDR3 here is CASSQDIPGGIKDTQYF.

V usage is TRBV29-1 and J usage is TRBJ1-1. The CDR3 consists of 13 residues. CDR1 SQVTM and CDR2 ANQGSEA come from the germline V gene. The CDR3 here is CSVATASNTEAFF.

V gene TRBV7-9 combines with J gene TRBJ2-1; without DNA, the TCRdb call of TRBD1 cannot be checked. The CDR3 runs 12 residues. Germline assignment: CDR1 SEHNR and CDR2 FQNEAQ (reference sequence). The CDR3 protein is CASSSGGGTQFF.

CDR3 sequence: CASSEKGGPPSYNEQFF. The genes are TRBV6-1 and TRBJ2-1; TCRdb proposes TRBD1, but this gene call is untestable without DNA. Germline assignment: CDR1 MNHNS and CDR2 SASEGT. The CDR3 has 17 residues.

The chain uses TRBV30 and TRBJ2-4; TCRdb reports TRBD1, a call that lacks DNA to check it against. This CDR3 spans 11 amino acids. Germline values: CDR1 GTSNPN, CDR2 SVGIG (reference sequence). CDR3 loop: CAWSYLRGRYF.

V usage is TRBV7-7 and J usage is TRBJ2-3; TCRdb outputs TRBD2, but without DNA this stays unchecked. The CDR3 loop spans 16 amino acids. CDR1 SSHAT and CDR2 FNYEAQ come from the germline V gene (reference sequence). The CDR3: CASSPSGGAGTDTQYF. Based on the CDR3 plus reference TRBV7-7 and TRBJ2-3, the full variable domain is GAGVSQSPRYKVTKRGQDVTLRCDPISSHATLYWYQQALGQGPEFLTYFNYEAQPDKSGLPSDRFSAERPEGSISTLTIQRTEQRDSAMYRCASSPSGGAGTDTQYFGPGTRLTVL.

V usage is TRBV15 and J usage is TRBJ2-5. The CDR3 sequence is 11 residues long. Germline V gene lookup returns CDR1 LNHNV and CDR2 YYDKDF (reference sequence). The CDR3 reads CATSGGETQYF.

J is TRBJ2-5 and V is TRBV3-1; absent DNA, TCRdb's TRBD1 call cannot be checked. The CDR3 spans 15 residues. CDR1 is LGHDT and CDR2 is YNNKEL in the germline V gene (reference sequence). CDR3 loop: CASSQTGVVEETQYF.

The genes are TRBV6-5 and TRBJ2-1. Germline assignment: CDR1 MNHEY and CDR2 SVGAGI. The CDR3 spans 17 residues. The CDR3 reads CASSYSKLTRQVNEQFF.